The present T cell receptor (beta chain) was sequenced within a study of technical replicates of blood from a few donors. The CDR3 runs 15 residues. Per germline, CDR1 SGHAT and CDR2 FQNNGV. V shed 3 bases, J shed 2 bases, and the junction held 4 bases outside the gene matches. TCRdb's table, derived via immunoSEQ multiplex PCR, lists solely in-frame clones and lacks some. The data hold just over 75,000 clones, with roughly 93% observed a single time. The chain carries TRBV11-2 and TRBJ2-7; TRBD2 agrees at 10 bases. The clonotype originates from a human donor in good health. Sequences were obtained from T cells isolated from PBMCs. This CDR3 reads CASSFTSGDPYEQYF. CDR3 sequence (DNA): TGTGCCAGCAGCTTTACTAGCGGGGATCCCTACGAGCAGTACTTC.